This paragraph reports one T cell receptor (beta chain). Its antigen target is currently unknown. Base qualities are not provided; no much larger clone lies one nucleotide away. All of the isolated RNA was reverse transcribed with the High Capacity cDNA Reverse Transcription Kit, so expressed TCRB transcripts were sequenced. Deep immunoSEQ sequencing was applied to naive, central memory and regulatory T cell samples, giving an average of around 3.8 million total reads per sample. Sorted cells were lysed in RLT buffer and RNA was extracted with DNase-treated RNeasy Micro or Mini kits, depending on cell number. To prevent cross-contamination, each cell subset was processed individually, whereas patient and healthy donor samples were processed jointly. The immunoSEQ multiplex PCR was used to amplify TCRB sequences from cDNA, yielding 87-bp fragments that span the CDR3 region. Sequencing of the amplicons was performed on the Illumina HiSeq platform. Regarding the original processing steps: Synthetic template baselines were used to correct PCR bias computationally, reads within Hamming distance 2 were collapsed, and singletons that could not be merged were discarded. Reads were aligned against IMGT so that V, D and J genes, CDR3 length and insertions or deletions at six rearrangement sites could be assigned. Clonotype counts were normalized to sorted cell number within each subset before computing true diversity and Gini coefficients with the tcR R package. Repertoire sharing was quantified using the overlap coefficient calculated on TCRB nucleotide sequences. Held by TCRdb, this immuneACCESS table contains in-frame sequences only and omits some clones. Under half of the omission traces to an unresolved V gene where checked; the cause of the rest is unknown. The V and J calls and the clone size are those of that table, but D and trimming were determined from the DNA. The sample yields 25,000 to 35,000 clones; around 60% were counted once. Of the sample, about 2.5% is held by the ten largest clones.

The data are from a study of beta chain features in type 1 diabetes (dated by TCRdb to the late 2010s). Study-level background: Patients and healthy donors did not differ in mean age, gender distribution, total cell number or subset yield. Across all samples, 107,917,701 sorted cells were examined, and cell number per subset correlated strongly with RNA yield. Regulatory and stem cell-like memory subsets were isolated from only 8 patients and about eight healthy donors, whereas naive and central memory subsets came from all 30 or so donors. In the study, recently diagnosed type 1 diabetes patients and matched healthy donors were compared on the TCRB repertoires of their sorted circulating CD4+ T cell subsets.

A single peripheral blood draw of around 120 mL on average was collected from each donor into heparinised tubes. A BD FACSAria II was used to sort naive, central memory, regulatory and stem cell-like memory CD4+ T cells with a panel that included CD45RO, CCR7, CD25, CD127, CD95 and CD27. All sorted populations exceeded 98% purity. PBMCs were isolated right away by Lymphoprep density gradient centrifugation and were stained directly, without culture. So that batch effects would be minimized, each experiment stained and sorted samples in pairs, pairing one healthy donor with one patient. The study at large found these results: Because the HLA sub-analyses included only small numbers of individuals, any influence of HLA type on TCRB rearrangement was left unresolved. Because cDNA was sequenced instead of genomic DNA, highly expressing activated cells could be over-represented, though the groups showed no difference in activation or CD3 levels. Fewer insertions and more nucleotide deletions at VDJ recombination sites were observed in patients with type 1 diabetes, implying thymic rearrangement abnormalities. PCR may preferentially amplify shorter templates, but because patient and control samples were amplified and corrected together, any resulting skew would affect both groups equally. Naive, central memory and regulatory TCRB repertoires appeared to be more similar among patients than among healthy donors. A moderate but significant shortening of TCRB CDR3 length was observed in type 1 diabetes patients in all four CD4+ subsets.

CDR1 and CDR2 are read off the germline V gene (reference sequence) as SGHNT and YYREEE. The CDR3 measures 14 amino acids from cysteine to phenylalanine. The entry retains the CDR3 DNA only, 42 bases that are in frame from base 1. At the junction V is shortened by 4 bases and J by 6 bases; bases outside the gene matches: 6. The origin of this receptor is a woman in her 30s with type 1 diabetes. The sequencing sample was made of Tregs from blood. The label giving this sample's cell subset or site can be read as: regulatory CD4+ T cells. The sequence is built from TRBV5-4 and TRBJ2-1; 8 nucleotides in the junction match TRBD2. The DNA reads TGTGCCAGCAGCGGGCCAACTAGCGGCAATGAGCAGTTCTTC. Translated, this gives CASSGPTSGNEQFF.